This T cell receptor beta chain was captured by sequencing in a study of cytomegalovirus exposure and HLA in healthy donors. Primers for the PCR totalled 60 Vbeta and 13 Jbeta. In the original processing: Later work found 80 million or so unique TCR beta chains, with approximately 12 million shared. TCRdb keeps only in-frame clones here, not all; method: immunoSEQ multiplex PCR. The DNA was the basis for D and trimming; V, J and clone size are from that table. The sample holds about 150,000 clones, around four fifths seen once. Trimming stripped 5 bases from V and 6 bases from J, with 15 bases between. Looked up from germline, CDR1 is MNHEY and CDR2 is SVGAGI. The CDR3 totals 14 residues. The study's findings and limits: A classifier reportedly called cytomegalovirus status with high sensitivity and specificity. Later analysis identified several of the most significant clusters that appeared linked to common viral pathogens. Solely CMV serostatus was available to characterize immune exposure.

Points on this clone: Its antigen is currently unknown.

The sample was PBMCs. The TCR comes from a male donor in good health and CMV-seronegative. The chain is built from TRBV6-5 and TRBJ2-3; D not certain. CDR3: CASSHRQQSDTQYF. In nucleotides, the CDR3 is TGTGCCAGCAGTCATAGACAACAATCCGATACGCAGTATTTT.